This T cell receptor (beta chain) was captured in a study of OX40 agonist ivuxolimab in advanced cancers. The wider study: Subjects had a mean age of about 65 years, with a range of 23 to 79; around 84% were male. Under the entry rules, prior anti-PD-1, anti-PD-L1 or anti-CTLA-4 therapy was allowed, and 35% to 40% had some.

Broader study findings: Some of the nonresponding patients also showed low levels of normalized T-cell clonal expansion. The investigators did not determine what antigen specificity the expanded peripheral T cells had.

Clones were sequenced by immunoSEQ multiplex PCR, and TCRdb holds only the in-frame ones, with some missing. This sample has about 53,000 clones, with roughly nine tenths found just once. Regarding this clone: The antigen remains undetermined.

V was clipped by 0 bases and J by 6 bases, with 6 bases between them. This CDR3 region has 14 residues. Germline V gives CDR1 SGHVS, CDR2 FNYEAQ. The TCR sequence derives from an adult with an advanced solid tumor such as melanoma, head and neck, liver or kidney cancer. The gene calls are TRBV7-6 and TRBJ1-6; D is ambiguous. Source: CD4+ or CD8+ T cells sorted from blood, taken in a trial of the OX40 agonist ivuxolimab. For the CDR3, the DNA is TGTGCCAGCAGCTTAGCCTCCGGTAATTCACCCCTCCACTTT. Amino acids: CASSLASGNSPLHF.